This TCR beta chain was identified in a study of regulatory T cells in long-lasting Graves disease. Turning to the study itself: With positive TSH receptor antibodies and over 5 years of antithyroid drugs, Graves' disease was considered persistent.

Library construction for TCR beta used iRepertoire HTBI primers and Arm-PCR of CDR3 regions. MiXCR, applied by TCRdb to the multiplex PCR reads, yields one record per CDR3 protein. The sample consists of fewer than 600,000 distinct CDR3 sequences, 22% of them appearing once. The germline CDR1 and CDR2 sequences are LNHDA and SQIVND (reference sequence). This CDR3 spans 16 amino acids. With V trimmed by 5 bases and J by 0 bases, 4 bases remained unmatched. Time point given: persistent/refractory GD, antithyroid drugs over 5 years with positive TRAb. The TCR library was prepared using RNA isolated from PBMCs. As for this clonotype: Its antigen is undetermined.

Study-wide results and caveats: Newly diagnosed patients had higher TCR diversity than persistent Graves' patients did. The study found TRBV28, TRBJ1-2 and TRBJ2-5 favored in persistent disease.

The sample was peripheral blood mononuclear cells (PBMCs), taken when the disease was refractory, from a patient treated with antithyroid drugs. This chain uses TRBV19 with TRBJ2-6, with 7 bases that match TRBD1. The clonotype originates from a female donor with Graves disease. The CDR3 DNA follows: TGTGCCAGTAGTGTCAACAGGGGCTCTGGGGCCAACGTCCTGACTTTC. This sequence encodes CASSVNRGSGANVLTF.